These 26 T cell receptor beta chains were all obtained from the same sample, sequenced in a study of shared clonotypes between healthy human individuals. Data came from immunoSEQ multiplex PCR; TCRdb stores just in-frame clones and leaves some out. The data hold approximately 2,000,000 clones, with 93% observed a single time. In the naive CD8 group, cells lacked CD45RO and were positively selected for CCR7, so terminally differentiated effector memory CD45RA+ cells were left out. Sequenced sample: naive CD8+ T cells from PBMCs. All receptors derive from a man in his late teens or twenties in good health. Some clones in this sample may be carry-over from other donors' samples.

This chain connects TRBV5-5 to TRBJ1-5; D remains unclear. The CDR3 extends over 15 amino acids. Deletions cut 5 bases from V and 0 bases from J, with 12 bases between. Germline V gene sequence: CDR1 SGHKS, CDR2 YYEKEE (reference sequence). CDR3 DNA: TGTGCCAGCAGTACAACCCCATATAGCAATCAGCCCCAGCATTTT. Encoded protein: CASSTTPYSNQPQHF. The full variable domain, in which reference TRBV5-5 and TRBJ1-5 provide the parts outside the CDR3, is DAGVTQSPTHLIKTRGQQVTLRCSPISGHKSVSWYQQVLGQGPQFIFQYYEKEERGRGNFPDRFSARQFPNYSSELNVNALLLGDSALYLCASSTTPYSNQPQHFGDGTRLSIL.

The J gene is TRBJ2-1, the V gene TRBV7-3; weak D call: TRBD1 (6 bases). Germline CDR1 is SGHTA and CDR2 is FQGTGA. The CDR3 has 15 amino acids. With 5 bases removed from V and 4 bases from J, the gap between germline ends came to 15 bases. This CDR3 reads CASSRAQGKYNEQFF. DNA of the CDR3: TGTGCCAGCAGCCGCGCGCAGGGGAAATACAATGAGCAGTTCTTC.

V usage is TRBV11-2 and J usage is TRBJ2-7; 8 nucleotides line up with TRBD2. The junction had 9 bases not matched to a gene; V was cut back by 4 bases and J by 4 bases. The length of the CDR3 is 15 residues. Per germline, CDR1 SGHAT and CDR2 FQNNGV. The CDR3 bases are TGTGCCAGCAGCTATACGACTAGCGAAGCATACGAGCAGTACTTC. Its translation is CASSYTTSEAYEQYF.

This rearrangement joins TRBV28 to TRBJ2-3; D unclear. The germline V gene has CDR1 MDHEN and CDR2 SYDVKM. The V end was cut by 2 bases, the J end by 3 bases, with 6 bases between. The CDR3 covers 13 residues. In DNA form, the CDR3 reads TGTGCCAGCAGTTTAGAAGAAACAGATACGCAGTATTTT. Translating it yields CASSLEETDTQYF.

The V and J genes are TRBV7-9 and TRBJ2-5; D may match TRBD1 or TRBD2 (6 bases each). Trimming cost V 7 bases and J 5 bases, with 17 bases left between them. Germline V CDR1 and CDR2: SEHNR, FQNEAQ (reference sequence). The CDR3 runs 14 residues. CDR3 amino acids: CASTLGGLAETQYF. The CDR3 DNA is TGTGCCAGCACCCTAGGGGGACTGGCGGAGACCCAGTACTTC.

The rearrangement joins TRBV27 to TRBJ1-1; D remains unclear. CDR3 length: 14 amino acids. CDR1 and CDR2 (germline): MNHEY, SMNVEV (reference sequence). V lost 2 bases and J 1 base, leaving 8 bases between the germline ends. The CDR3 DNA reads TGTGCCAGCAGTTTAGACCAGGCGAACACTGAAGCTTTCTTT. Its protein is CASSLDQANTEAFF.

This clone was counted once. The genes are TRBV9 and TRBJ2-3; no definite D call. Trimming removed 0 bases at V and 1 base at J, with 12 bases between. The germline gives CDR1 SGDLS, CDR2 YYNGEE. CDR3 length equals 16 residues. Here the CDR3 DNA reads TGTGCCAGCAGCGTAGACAAGTCGGCGGGCACAGATACGCAGTATTTT. The encoded protein is CASSVDKSAGTDTQYF.

The chain recombines TRBV4-1 with TRBJ1-1, with TRBD1 identical over 7 bases. CDR1 is MGHRA, CDR2 YSYEKL, per germline. The CDR3 is 16 amino acids. V shed 0 bases and J 5 bases; nucleotides not matched to a gene: 9. The CDR3 sequence: CASSQDQGVFSTEAFF. CDR3 in DNA: TGCGCCAGCAGCCAAGACCAGGGGGTTTTTAGTACTGAAGCTTTCTTT.

J is TRBJ2-2 and V is TRBV5-4; 9 positions agree with TRBD1. The germline gives CDR1 SGHNT, CDR2 YYREEE (reference sequence). J was trimmed by 3 bases and V by 4 bases; bases with no gene match: 4. This CDR3 contains 15 residues. CDR3 amino acids: CASSLRTGDTGELFF. For the CDR3, the DNA is TGTGCCAGCAGCCTTCGGACAGGGGACACCGGGGAGCTGTTTTTT.

This clone was detected only once. J is TRBJ2-1 and V is TRBV19, with D perhaps given as TRBD1 or TRBD2 (5 bases each). Germline CDR1 is LNHDA and CDR2 is SQIVND (reference sequence). This CDR3 has 17 amino acids. The ends were cut back, 2 bases at V and 2 bases at J, with 16 bases in the middle. The DNA of the CDR3 is TGTGCCAGTAGTATATCCTCCGGGGCAGGGCCCTACAATGAGCAGTTCTTC. It translates to CASSISSGAGPYNEQFF.

This clone appeared once. This chain connects TRBV5-4 to TRBJ1-3, with 7 positions matching TRBD1. Per the germline V gene, CDR1 is SGHNT and CDR2 is YYREEE (reference sequence). This CDR3 has 18 amino acids. The trim removed 1 base at V and 7 bases at J, leaving 17 bases unmatched. CDR3 bases: TGTGCCAGCAGCTTGCAGGGGGAGCAAGCCCTCTTACCCAACACCATATATTTT. As protein: CASSLQGEQALLPNTIYF.

The V and J genes are TRBV7-8 and TRBJ2-5; no clear D. The CDR3 is 16 amino acids. Trimming removed 5 bases from V and 1 base from J, with 17 bases in between. The germline V gene encodes CDR1 SGHVS and CDR2 FQNEAQ. Written as DNA, the CDR3 is TGTGCCAGCAGCCTCGGCACGATACCCATCCAAGAGACCCAGTACTTC. Amino acid sequence: CASSLGTIPIQETQYF.

The V and J genes are TRBV7-9 and TRBJ2-7; D is tentatively TRBD1 or TRBD2 (5 bases each). Germline CDR1 is SEHNR and CDR2 is FQNEAQ (reference sequence). Trimming left V 4 bases short and J 4 bases short, with 14 bases between. The CDR3 has 14 amino acids. DNA of the CDR3: TGTGCCAGCAGCTCATGGGACCGAACTTACGAGCAGTACTTC. Encoded protein: CASSSWDRTYEQYF.

This rearrangement joins TRBV11-2 to TRBJ1-1; D unclear. Per germline, CDR1 SGHAT and CDR2 FQNNGV. V shed 6 bases and J shed 3 bases, with 11 bases lying between them. This CDR3 has 13 residues. CDR3 sequence: CASRNRGDTEAFF. In DNA form, the CDR3 reads TGTGCCAGCAGGAACCGGGGTGACACTGAAGCTTTCTTT.

Concerning this clone: Other DNA sequences within the sample encode an identical CDR3. The V gene is TRBV27, the J gene TRBJ2-7; 11 positions match TRBD2. CDR3 length: 15 residues. CDR1 is MNHEY, CDR2 SMNVEV, per germline (reference sequence). V trimming: 2 bases; J trimming: 3 bases; junction bases outside the gene matches: 3. The CDR3 spells CASSLGLAGGYEQYF. CDR3 bases: TGTGCCAGCAGTTTAGGCCTAGCGGGAGGCTACGAGCAGTACTTC.

The J gene is TRBJ1-5, the V gene TRBV6-1; 10 nucleotides match TRBD1. V lost 4 bases and J lost 3; bases outside the gene matches: 6. The CDR3 totals 16 residues. Germline-derived CDR1 and CDR2 are MNHNS and SASEGT. The CDR3 nucleotides are TGTGCCAGCAGTGCCGGACAGGGGGGTTTCAATCAGCCCCAGCATTTT. Translated, it gives CASSAGQGGFNQPQHF.

This clone was seen a single time. The chain combines TRBV7-9 with TRBJ2-5; weak D call: TRBD2 (5 bases). CDR1 and CDR2 from the germline V gene are SEHNR and FQNEAQ (reference sequence). CDR3 length: 13 amino acids. V lost 4 bases and J lost 5, with 11 bases in between. The chain's CDR3 is CASSWTGTETQYF. Written as DNA, the CDR3 is TGTGCCAGCAGCTGGACGGGAACGGAGACCCAGTACTTC.

The chain combines TRBV7-9 with TRBJ2-7, with 7 bases aligning to TRBD2. J was trimmed by 9 bases and V by 5 bases; bases with no gene match: 7. In germline, CDR1 is SEHNR, CDR2 FQNEAQ (reference sequence). This CDR3 has 12 residues. CDR3 sequence reads: CASSLGEGGQYF. In nucleotides, the CDR3 is TGTGCCAGCAGCCTCGGGGAGGGAGGGCAGTACTTC. Full variable domain (rest looked up from reference TRBV7-9 and TRBJ2-7): DTGVSQNPRHKITKRGQNVTFRCDPISEHNRLYWYRQTLGQGPEFLTYFQNEAQLEKSRLLSDRFSAERPKGSFSTLEIQRTEQGDSAMYLCASSLGEGGQYFGPGTRLTVT.

The chain recombines TRBV2 with TRBJ2-5; D gene uncertain. Trimming removed 6 bases from V and 4 bases from J, with 9 bases in between. CDR1 and CDR2 (germline): SNHLY, FYNNEI. The CDR3 extends over 12 amino acids. CDR3 nucleotide sequence: TGTGCCAGCAGGATCGCAGGAGAGACCCAGTACTTC. It is translated as CASRIAGETQYF.

The J gene is TRBJ2-5, the V gene TRBV6-5; D is unresolved. The V end was cut by 4 bases, the J end by 8 bases, with 17 bases between. Germline loops: CDR1 MNHEY, CDR2 SVGAGI. The CDR3 is 14 residues long. CDR3 nucleotide sequence: TGTGCCAGCAGTTCAAGCCATGCCGCGCCCACCCAGTACTTC. This translates into CASSSSHAAPTQYF.

CDR3 loop: CASSSPAAGESSYEQYF. CDR3 coding DNA: TGTGCCAGCAGCTCCCCCGCGGCGGGGGAAAGCTCCTACGAGCAGTACTTC. V gene TRBV7-9 combines with J gene TRBJ2-7; 7 bases match TRBD2. The length of the CDR3 is 17 residues. V was pared by 4 bases and J by 0 bases, with 12 bases of the junction left unmatched. Looked up from germline, CDR1 is SEHNR and CDR2 is FQNEAQ (reference sequence).

The rearrangement uses TRBV4-3 and TRBJ1-2, with D possibly matching TRBD1 (5 bases). Germline V gene lookup returns CDR1 LGHNA and CDR2 YSLEER. The CDR3 is made up of 14 amino acids. The V and J ends lost 4 bases and 4 bases respectively, with 13 bases between them. This chain's CDR3 is CASSPGRGGYGYTF. In nucleotides, the CDR3 is TGCGCCAGCAGCCCCGGGCGGGGGGGCTATGGCTACACCTTC.

This sequence joins TRBV4-3 and TRBJ2-2, with TRBD1 as a possible D gene (5 bases). The germline gives CDR1 LGHNA, CDR2 YSLEER. V was shortened by 1 base and J by 0 bases, with 12 bases between the two germline ends. The CDR3 length is 17 residues. CDR3 sequence: CASSQGLWGPNTGELFF. DNA for the CDR3: TGCGCCAGCAGCCAAGGTTTGTGGGGCCCGAACACCGGGGAGCTGTTTTTT.

This chain joins TRBV19 and TRBJ2-2, with a weak D call TRBD2 (6 bases). Germline V CDR1 and CDR2: LNHDA, SQIVND (reference sequence). Deletions cut 5 bases from V and 4 bases from J, with 11 bases between. This CDR3 region has 14 residues. The DNA of the CDR3 is TGTGCCAGTAGTTTAGCGGTCGGCACCGGGGAGCTGTTTTTT. This translates into CASSLAVGTGELFF.

The V call is TRBV7-8, the J call TRBJ2-7; possibly TRBD2 for D (6 bases). The CDR3 has 15 amino acids. V was shortened by 7 bases and J by 0 bases, with 16 bases between the two germline ends. Germline loops: CDR1 SGHVS, CDR2 FQNEAQ. The CDR3 protein is CASTTTGEISYEQYF. The CDR3 DNA sequence: TGTGCCAGCACCACTACGGGGGAGATCTCCTACGAGCAGTACTTC.

With regard to this clone: The same CDR3 also results from other DNA sequences found in this sample. CDR3: CASSSGPLYGYTF. CDR3 DNA sequence: TGTGCCAGCAGTTCGGGACCTCTCTATGGCTACACCTTC. The V and J genes are TRBV27 and TRBJ1-2; D is perhaps TRBD1 (5 bases). V lost 4 bases and J 4 bases, leaving 10 bases between the germline ends. The germline CDR1 and CDR2 sequences are MNHEY and SMNVEV (reference sequence). CDR3 length: 13 amino acids.